One sample yielded the 28 T cell receptor beta chains listed below, sequenced in a study of technical replicates of blood from several donors. The assay was immunoSEQ multiplex PCR, and TCRdb's table has in-frame clones only and misses some. The sample consists of approximately 93,000 clones, 94% of them appearing once. The sample consisted of T cells isolated from PBMCs. These TCRs come from a human donor in good health.

This rearrangement joins TRBV5-5 to TRBJ1-1, with D perhaps matching TRBD1 (5 bases). CDR3 length: 13 residues. Germline V CDR1 and CDR2: SGHKS, YYEKEE (reference sequence). With 6 bases removed from V and 7 bases from J, the gap between germline ends came to 16 bases. CDR3 sequence (DNA): TGTGCCAGCATCAATTTTTCGGGGGGTGAAGCTTTCTTT. Translation gives CASINFSGGEAFF.

This chain uses TRBV13 with TRBJ2-5, with D maybe TRBD2 (5 bases). The CDR3 is 14 residues long. Per germline, CDR1 PRHDT and CDR2 FYEKMQ (reference sequence). The V gene lost 4 bases and the J gene lost 1 base, with 10 bases spanning the gap. The DNA of the CDR3 is TGTGCCAGCAGCTCGAGGACTTCCCAAGAGACCCAGTACTTC. This encodes CASSSRTSQETQYF.

This chain uses TRBV4-1 with TRBJ2-5; weak D call: TRBD2 (7 bases). Trimming stripped 4 bases from V and 5 bases from J, with 14 bases between. CDR3 length: 14 amino acids. Germline V CDR1 and CDR2: MGHRA, YSYEKL. This chain's CDR3 is CASSLGGAAETQYF. DNA for the CDR3: TGCGCCAGCAGCCTGGGGGGGGCAGCTGAGACCCAGTACTTC.

The CDR3 loop is CARGTGGASYGYTF. The DNA of the CDR3 is TGTGCCAGGGGGACAGGGGGCGCGAGCTATGGCTACACCTTC. V is TRBV2 and J is TRBJ1-2; 12 nucleotides agree with TRBD1. In germline, CDR1 is SNHLY, CDR2 FYNNEI. The CDR3 is 14 residues long. V lost 9 bases to trimming and J lost 4 bases; unmatched junction nucleotides: 6.

The rearrangement uses TRBV15 and TRBJ1-2; weak D call: TRBD1 (5 bases). Looked up from germline, CDR1 is LNHNV and CDR2 is YYDKDF (reference sequence). There are 14 residues in the CDR3. V was cut by 7 bases and J by 6 bases, with 18 bases left in between. CDR3: CATKWGREMHGYTF. The CDR3 DNA sequence: TGTGCCACCAAATGGGGCAGGGAAATGCATGGCTACACCTTC.

The chain carries TRBV7-8 and TRBJ2-5, with D perhaps matching TRBD2 (6 bases). There are 15 residues in the CDR3. Germline-derived CDR1 and CDR2 are SGHVS and FQNEAQ. Trimming took 2 bases from V and 5 from J, leaving 15 bases between them. CDR3 residues: CASSLYAGRRETQYF. The CDR3 nucleotides read TGTGCCAGCAGCTTATATGCAGGGAGGAGGGAGACCCAGTACTTC.

This clone is a singleton in its sample. This chain links TRBV11-2 with TRBJ1-4; a weak D match, TRBD1 (6 bases). The V and J ends lost 3 bases and 4 bases respectively, with 12 bases between them. The CDR3 consists of 15 residues. Germline-derived CDR1 and CDR2 are SGHAT and FQNNGV. The CDR3 DNA reads as TGTGCCAGCAGCTTCGAGGGACACATTAATGAAAAACTGTTTTTT. Translated: CASSFEGHINEKLFF.

The genes are TRBV30 and TRBJ2-1; 12 positions match TRBD2. CDR3 length: 17 amino acids. Per germline, CDR1 GTSNPN and CDR2 SVGIG (reference sequence). Trimming took 2 bases from V and 9 from J; bases not matched to a gene: 14. The CDR3 region is CAWSRNQLLAGGPEQFF. In DNA, the CDR3 is TGTGCCTGGAGTCGAAACCAATTACTAGCGGGGGGCCCTGAGCAGTTCTTC.

The chain couples TRBV7-9 to TRBJ1-5; TRBD1 agrees at 8 bases. With 5 bases clipped from V and 3 bases from J, the junction kept 6 bases outside the gene matches. In germline, CDR1 is SEHNR, CDR2 FQNEAQ (reference sequence). The CDR3 length is 15 residues. This CDR3 is CASSPDRANNQPQHF. The DNA for the CDR3 is TGTGCCAGCAGCCCGGACAGGGCCAACAATCAGCCCCAGCATTTT.

This clone was seen once. The rearrangement joins TRBV6-1 to TRBJ1-2, with 8 nucleotides matching TRBD1. This CDR3 comprises 15 residues. The V gene end was trimmed by 8 bases and the J gene end by 2 bases; junction bases not matched to a gene: 10. Germline V gives CDR1 MNHNS, CDR2 SASEGT. The chain's CDR3 is CASGSQGAENYGYTF. DNA of the CDR3: TGTGCCAGCGGCTCTCAGGGGGCCGAAAACTATGGCTACACCTTC.

The rearrangement links TRBV15 to TRBJ2-1; D unresolved. The germline gives CDR1 LNHNV, CDR2 YYDKDF (reference sequence). Trimming cost V 0 bases and J 8 bases, with 8 bases left between them. The CDR3 is 13 residues long. The CDR3 DNA reads TGTGCCACCAGCAGAGAAGCCTCGGATGAGCAGTTCTTC. It encodes CATSREASDEQFF.

V gene TRBV5-1 combines with J gene TRBJ2-3, with 14 nucleotides matching TRBD2. Germline V gives CDR1 SGHRS, CDR2 YFSETQ. This CDR3 is 17 amino acids long. Trimming at V came to 4 bases and at J to 3 bases, leaving 7 bases not matched to a gene. The CDR3 sequence: CASSPGTSGSLTDTQYF. DNA for the CDR3: TGCGCCAGCAGCCCAGGGACTAGCGGGAGTTTAACAGATACGCAGTATTTT.

The V call is TRBV6-6, the J call TRBJ2-3; D might be TRBD1 (6 bases). V dropped 8 bases and J dropped 3 bases, with 18 bases sitting between them. The CDR3 has 15 amino acids. Germline assignment: CDR1 MNHNY and CDR2 SVGAGI (reference sequence). The CDR3 nucleotides are TGTGCCAGCGGAACCGGGACACCTATGACAGATACGCAGTATTTT. It yields the protein CASGTGTPMTDTQYF.

The rearrangement joins TRBV5-1 to TRBJ1-2, with D possibly being TRBD1 (5 bases). The CDR3 is 15 amino acids. Trimming removed 3 bases from V and 3 bases from J, with 15 bases in between. CDR1 and CDR2 from the germline V gene are SGHRS and YFSETQ. In nucleotides, the CDR3 is TGCGCCAGCAGCTCCGACTCTCAGGGCCACTATGGCTACACCTTC. Translating gives CASSSDSQGHYGYTF.

This chain uses TRBV7-8 with TRBJ2-1; 9 nucleotides agree with TRBD2. CDR1 SGHVS and CDR2 FQNEAQ come from the germline V gene. CDR3 size: 15 residues. J lost 4 bases, V lost 4 bases, and 5 bases had no gene match. CDR3 sequence reads: CASSSRLAVYNEQFF. CDR3 DNA sequence: TGTGCCAGCAGCTCCCGACTAGCGGTTTACAATGAGCAGTTCTTC.

The chain has TRBV27 and TRBJ2-1, with 10 positions matching TRBD1. Germline V CDR1 and CDR2: MNHEY, SMNVEV (reference sequence). The V and J ends lost 5 bases and 1 base, in that order; junction bases with no gene match: 2. The CDR3 length is 15 residues. Here the CDR3 DNA reads TGTGCCAGCAGTACGGACAGGGGGTCCTACAATGAGCAGTTCTTC. Residues: CASSTDRGSYNEQFF.

This clone was counted a single time. CDR3: CASMEEGLGDEQYF. CDR3 nucleotide sequence: TGCGCCAGCATGGAGGAGGGGCTTGGAGACGAGCAGTACTTC. The genes are TRBV10-2 and TRBJ2-7; D may be TRBD2 (6 bases). CDR3 length: 14 residues. Trimming took off 7 bases at V and 5 bases at J, with 18 bases between the two ends. Germline V gives CDR1 WSHSY, CDR2 SAAADI.

The chain couples TRBV15 to TRBJ1-4; D is possibly TRBD1 (5 bases). V shed 2 bases and J shed 7 bases, with 11 bases lying between them. Germline values: CDR1 LNHNV, CDR2 YYDKDF (reference sequence). This CDR3 region has 14 residues. The CDR3 coding sequence is TGTGCCACCAGCAGAACGAGGAGGGGTGAAAAACTGTTTTTT. The encoded protein is CATSRTRRGEKLFF.

The J gene is TRBJ2-7, the V gene TRBV14; the D is unclear. This CDR3 is 13 amino acids long. Germline CDR1 and CDR2: SGHDN and FVKESK. Trimming took off 1 base at V and 4 bases at J, with 8 bases between the two ends. The CDR3 region is CASSQGRRYEQYF. The CDR3 bases are TGTGCCAGCAGCCAAGGTCGCAGATACGAGCAGTACTTC.

This chain connects TRBV5-4 to TRBJ1-3; TRBD1 is a possible D gene (6 bases). Deletions cut 4 bases from V and 0 bases from J, with 11 bases between. The CDR3 totals 15 residues. Germline V gene lookup returns CDR1 SGHNT and CDR2 YYREEE (reference sequence). CDR3 protein: CASSTGQSSGNTIYF. CDR3 sequence (DNA): TGTGCCAGCAGCACAGGACAGAGCTCTGGAAACACCATATATTTT.

This chain uses TRBV10-3 with TRBJ1-4, with TRBD1 as a possible D gene (5 bases). The CDR3 consists of 15 residues. CDR1 and CDR2 (germline): ENHRY, SYGVKD. V was shortened by 3 bases and J by 3 bases, with 11 bases between the two germline ends. The CDR3 bases are TGTGCCATCAGTGATACAAGGGGATCTAATGAAAAACTGTTTTTT. Amino acids: CAISDTRGSNEKLFF.

The chain recombines TRBV27 with TRBJ2-7; possible D gene TRBD2, 6 bases. The CDR3 has 14 residues. V was shortened by 0 bases and J by 3 bases, with 9 bases between the two germline ends. Germline V lookup: CDR1 MNHEY, CDR2 SMNVEV (reference sequence). In nucleotides, the CDR3 is TGTGCCAGCAGTTTATCGGGGACTGACTACGAGCAGTACTTC. This translates into CASSLSGTDYEQYF.

V gene TRBV10-3 combines with J gene TRBJ2-2; 10 bases are shared with TRBD2. The germline gives CDR1 ENHRY, CDR2 SYGVKD. The J segment lost 6 bases and the V segment lost 2 bases, leaving 12 bases of the junction unmatched. CDR3 size: 18 residues. This CDR3 is CAISEPVSGGAVAGELFF. CDR3 sequence (DNA): TGTGCCATCAGTGAGCCCGTCAGCGGGGGGGCCGTTGCCGGGGAGCTGTTTTTT.

The gene calls are TRBV4-1 and TRBJ1-1; maybe TRBD1 (6 bases). The CDR3 covers 15 residues. The V end was cut by 0 bases, the J end by 11 bases, with 19 bases between. Germline V lookup: CDR1 MGHRA, CDR2 YSYEKL. As DNA, the CDR3 is TGCGCCAGCAGCCAAGAACAGGGCCTCCCCCTGGGGGCTTTCTTT. Protein: CASSQEQGLPLGAFF.

The gene calls are TRBV6-5 and TRBJ2-1, with 8 bases lining up with TRBD1. The CDR3 extends over 13 amino acids. Trimming removed 6 bases from V and 14 bases from J; junction bases left unmatched: 12. Germline loops: CDR1 MNHEY, CDR2 SVGAGI. CDR3: CASSLGQGWYEFF. CDR3 coding DNA: TGTGCCAGCAGCCTCGGACAGGGATGGTACGAGTTCTTC.

This clone was picked up one time. The rearrangement uses TRBV29-1 and TRBJ2-6; D unresolved. V lost 3 bases and J lost 0, with 12 bases in between. CDR1 is SQVTM, CDR2 ANQGSEA, per germline. CDR3 length: 16 amino acids. CDR3 sequence (DNA): TGCAGCGTTGAGTTGGAGCGCAGCTCTGGGGCCAACGTCCTGACTTTC. Translation: CSVELERSSGANVLTF.

The chain recombines TRBV9 with TRBJ2-5; 8 bases align to TRBD2. The CDR3 spans 16 residues. V was clipped by 7 bases and J by 5 bases; unmatched bases: 16. Germline V gene lookup returns CDR1 SGDLS and CDR2 YYNGEE. As DNA, the CDR3 is TGTGCCAGCTCCCCGGGGGGGCGGGGATTGAGCGAGACCCAGTACTTC. This codes for CASSPGGRGLSETQYF.

A single count supports this clone. The rearrangement uses TRBV7-9 and TRBJ1-1; 7 bases agree with TRBD1. V was pared by 4 bases and J by 0 bases, with 5 bases of the junction left unmatched. The germline gives CDR1 SEHNR, CDR2 FQNEAQ (reference sequence). The CDR3 totals 15 residues. The CDR3 DNA is TGTGCCAGCAGCTCGACAGGGAATCTGAACACTGAAGCTTTCTTT. Protein sequence: CASSSTGNLNTEAFF.